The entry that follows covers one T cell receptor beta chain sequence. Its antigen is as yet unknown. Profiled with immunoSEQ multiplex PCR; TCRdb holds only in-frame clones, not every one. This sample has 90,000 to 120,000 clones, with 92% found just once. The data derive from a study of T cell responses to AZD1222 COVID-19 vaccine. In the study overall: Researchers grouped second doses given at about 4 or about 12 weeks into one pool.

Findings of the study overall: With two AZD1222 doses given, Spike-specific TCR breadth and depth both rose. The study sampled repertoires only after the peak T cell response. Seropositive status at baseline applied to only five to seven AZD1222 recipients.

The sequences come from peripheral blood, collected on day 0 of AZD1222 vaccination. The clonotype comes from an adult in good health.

Written as DNA, the CDR3 is TGTGCCAGTAGTACACAGGGGAACACTGAAGCTTTCTTT. Its protein product is CASSTQGNTEAFF. The V gene is TRBV19, the J gene TRBJ1-1, with D possibly matching TRBD1 (6 bases). V lost 4 bases, J lost 1 base, and 7 bases lay in between. The CDR3 is 13 amino acids. Germline V gene data show CDR1 as LNHDA and CDR2 as SQIVND (reference sequence).